These T cell receptor beta chains were read from a single sample in a study of CD8 T cells in Susac syndrome. TCRdb re-derived calls from the immunoSEQ multiplex PCR reads in MiXCR, one entry per CDR3 protein. The sample lists 80,000 or so distinct CDR3 sequences; 90% to 95% were seen once. Sequencing used CD8+ T cells from PBMCs. The receptor set was obtained from a human donor in good health. Each CDR3 is given without its conserved first and last residue.

V gene | CDR3 protein
TRBV5-6 | ASSFPGFRVWDYGYT
TRBV28 | ASSPVGDSNQPQH
TRBV15 | ATSGKLNYGYT
TRBV7-8 | ASSLLGAQPQH
TRBV14 | ASSQWAKETQY
TRBV27 | ASSLSLGNQPQH
TRBV6-1 | ASSERWDNSPLH
TRBV4-3 | ASSQEVRGYGYT
TRBV5-1 | ASSLADGKSNQPQH
TRBV6-5 | ASSYGQFITLGETQY
TRBV4-3 | ASSHEWAGADTQY
TRBV3-1 | ASSQAGQADGYT
TRBV24-1 | ATSPVQADTQY
TRBV20-1 | SALREIHSNQPQH
TRBV20-1 | STSGGFSGEQY
TRBV3-1 | ASSLFSGTGTSLTDTQY
TRBV10-3 | AISEPDRGPWAF
TRBV29-1 | SAGRMAENYGYT
TRBV12-3/TRBV12-4 | ASSPRGALQPQH
TRBV6-5 | ASSYSNLNTEAF
TRBV7-2 | ASSLLARQETQY
TRBV7-9 | ATGRTQETQY
TRBV5-1 | ASSGEWGEKLF
TRBV25-1 | ASSRITGELF
TRBV2 | SQRRAAVEDYT
TRBV27 | ASSPNPGQGISNYGYT
TRBV20-1 | SARLLTSGPGTQY
TRBV10-2 | ASSESGGSGANVLT
TRBV12-3/TRBV12-4 | ASSLVSLDGGNQPQH
TRBV4-3 | ASSQDSFAYEQY
TRBV6-1 | ASQLGAGELF
TRBV27 | ASSLGTASYGNQPQH
TRBV12-3/TRBV12-4 | ASSSLTGTRGDNEQF
TRBV13 | ASSPGTLVEQY
TRBV20-1 | SARRWTESYEQY
TRBV30 | AWILPTYNEQF
TRBV6-1 | ASTPQGKYQETQY
TRBV19 | TSSGGTATGNEQF
TRBV29-1 | SVVGLADGPEEQF
TRBV6-2/TRBV6-3 | ATMDGPYNEQF
TRBV6-1 | ASRRQGKTGELF
TRBV27 | ASSSGTGAYNEQF
TRBV11-2 | ASSLEAAANQPQH
TRBV12-3/TRBV12-4 | ASSLARGTEEY
TRBV4-1 | ASCRADRARSTDTQY
TRBV9 | ASSASGAPGALH
TRBV29-1 | SVDFLEGMTEAF
TRBV7-9 | ASSNNEQF
TRBV9 | ASSPGANDGAF